The 27 T cell receptor beta chains given below trace back to one sample, sequenced in a study of T cell clones after liver transplantation. This table comes from immunoSEQ multiplex PCR, and its TCRdb copy is limited to in-frame clones, with some not included. Here the sample spans roughly 97,000 clones, around four fifths being singletons. The input for sequencing was CD4+ T cells from blood, taken before liver transplant. These receptors all come from a human donor who received a liver transplant.

This clone was recorded a few times. V usage is TRBV9 and J usage is TRBJ1-1; no definite D call. Germline V gene data show CDR1 as SGDLS and CDR2 as YYNGEE. The CDR3 runs 13 residues. With 0 bases removed from V and 1 base from J, the gap between germline ends came to 4 bases. CDR3 DNA sequence: TGTGCCAGCAGCGTAGAGACGAACACTGAAGCTTTCTTT. It codes for CASSVETNTEAFF.

J is TRBJ2-5 and V is TRBV19; TRBD2 might be the D (6 bases). CDR3 size: 14 residues. Germline CDR1 is LNHDA and CDR2 is SQIVND (reference sequence). The ends were cut back, 3 bases at V and 4 bases at J, with 12 bases in the middle. CDR3 region: CASSILEGGETQYF. The CDR3 DNA is TGTGCCAGTAGTATCCTCGAGGGAGGAGAGACCCAGTACTTC.

The rearrangement joins TRBV5-1 to TRBJ2-1; TRBD2 agrees at 11 bases. V lost 2 bases to trimming and J lost 1 base; unmatched junction nucleotides: 5. CDR1 and CDR2 (germline): SGHRS, YFSETQ. The CDR3 consists of 17 residues. The CDR3 nucleotides are TGCGCCAGCAGCTTCCTAGCGGGGGGCCAGTCCTACAATGAGCAGTTCTTC. Its translation: CASSFLAGGQSYNEQFF.

V and J are TRBV6-5 and TRBJ2-1; D gene uncertain. Looked up from germline, CDR1 is MNHEY and CDR2 is SVGAGI. The ends were cut back, 1 base at V and 11 bases at J, with 15 bases in the middle. This CDR3 has 14 amino acids. The CDR3 reads CASSYFLDRLQQFF. CDR3 in DNA: TGTGCCAGCAGTTACTTTTTGGACCGCCTGCAGCAGTTCTTC.

This clone was seen ten or more times. The same CDR3 arises from other DNA sequences in this sample as well. The gene calls are TRBV18 and TRBJ2-5; unclear D gene. CDR1 KGHSH and CDR2 LQKENI come from the germline V gene. The CDR3 extends over 11 amino acids. Between the trimmed V and J ends, which lost 3 bases and 3 bases, there was a span of 2 bases. The CDR3: CASSPKETQYF. CDR3 coding DNA: TGTGCCAGCTCACCGAAAGAGACCCAGTACTTC.

This clone was counted a single time. The rearrangement uses TRBV18 and TRBJ1-2; D remains unclear. The germline V gene encodes CDR1 KGHSH and CDR2 LQKENI. V was clipped by 3 bases and J by 1 base, with 12 bases between them. This CDR3 is 15 amino acids long. The CDR3 is CASSPTPGDNYGYTF. In DNA, the CDR3 is TGTGCCAGCTCACCCACGCCCGGCGATAACTATGGCTACACCTTC.

The rearrangement uses TRBV4-2 and TRBJ2-1; weak D call: TRBD2 (7 bases). This CDR3 region has 14 residues. CDR1 is LGHNA, CDR2 YNFKEQ, per germline. Trimming took off 4 bases at V and 9 bases at J, with 16 bases between the two ends. The CDR3 sequence: CASSLPGGLAEQFF. The CDR3 DNA reads as TGTGCCAGCAGCCTACCGGGGGGCCTTGCTGAGCAGTTCTTC.

A single count supports this clone. CDR3 protein: CASSLIYGGVRSSYEQYF. The CDR3, as DNA: TGTGCCAGCAGTTTGATTTATGGCGGGGTGCGTAGCTCCTACGAGCAGTACTTC. The chain links TRBV28 to TRBJ2-7; weak D call: TRBD2 (6 bases). Germline assignment: CDR1 MDHEN and CDR2 SYDVKM. This CDR3 spans 18 amino acids. Trimming left V 3 bases short and J 0 bases short, with 21 bases between.

The rearrangement links TRBV18 to TRBJ2-1; D tentatively fits TRBD1 or TRBD2 (5 bases each). Germline V gene sequence: CDR1 KGHSH, CDR2 LQKENI. The V and J ends lost 3 bases and 12 bases respectively, with 24 bases between them. The CDR3 contains 16 residues. CDR3 protein: CASSPPGRSISVGQFF. The CDR3 nucleotides are TGTGCCAGCTCACCCCCGGGACGGAGCATTAGTGTGGGGCAGTTCTTC. Combining the CDR3 with reference TRBV18 and TRBJ2-1 gives the whole variable domain NAGVMQNPRHLVRRRGQEARLRCSPMKGHSHVYWYRQLPEEGLKFMVYLQKENIIDESGMPKERFSAEFPKEGPSILRIQQVVRGDSAAYFCASSPPGRSISVGQFFGPGTRLTVL.

V usage is TRBV7-6 and J usage is TRBJ2-2; tentatively, D is TRBD2 (7 bases). CDR1 is SGHVS, CDR2 FNYEAQ, per germline. The V end lost 5 bases, the J end lost 7 bases, and 20 bases lay between the germline ends. The CDR3 sequence is 16 residues long. CDR3 loop: CASSAHGGARDGELFF. CDR3 sequence (DNA): TGTGCCAGCAGCGCACATGGGGGGGCTCGAGACGGGGAGCTGTTTTTT.

This clone was seen a handful of times. The chain couples TRBV19 to TRBJ1-4; D is ambiguous. From germline, CDR1 is LNHDA and CDR2 SQIVND (reference sequence). CDR3 length: 15 residues. With 3 bases removed from V and 0 bases from J, the gap between germline ends came to 8 bases. The CDR3: CASSILIATNEKLFF. The DNA of the CDR3 is TGTGCCAGTAGTATCCTCATTGCAACTAATGAAAAACTGTTTTTT.

CDR3 sequence (DNA): TGTGCCAGCGAGAGGGACAGGCGGGGGTTTAGCAATCAGCCCCAGCATTTT. It is translated as CASERDRRGFSNQPQHF. This chain links TRBV2 with TRBJ1-5, with 8 bases lining up with TRBD1. The J segment lost 0 bases and the V segment lost 8 bases, leaving 12 bases of the junction unmatched. Germline V lookup: CDR1 SNHLY, CDR2 FYNNEI. There are 17 residues in the CDR3.

The chain has TRBV7-3 and TRBJ2-3, with TRBD2 matching over 8 bases. The germline CDR1 and CDR2 sequences are SGHTA and FQGTGA. J gave up 1 base and V 5 bases, and 5 bases lay outside the gene matches. The CDR3 contains 15 residues. CDR3 bases: TGTGCCAGCAGCCCAGTAGCGGGGCGCACAGATACGCAGTATTTT. As protein: CASSPVAGRTDTQYF.

The chain combines TRBV5-1 with TRBJ1-2, with TRBD1 as a possible D gene (5 bases). V was trimmed by 0 bases and J by 6 bases, leaving 12 bases between them. The CDR3 loop spans 14 amino acids. In germline, CDR1 is SGHRS, CDR2 YFSETQ. This CDR3 reads CASSLDDEGDGYTF. CDR3 nucleotide sequence: TGCGCCAGCAGCTTGGACGACGAAGGGGATGGCTACACCTTC. Supplemented by reference TRBV5-1 and TRBJ1-2, the full variable domain reads KAGVTQTPRYLIKTRGQQVTLSCSPISGHRSVSWYQQTPGQGLQFLFEYFSETQRNKGNFPGRFSGRQFSNSRSEMNVSTLELGDSALYLCASSLDDEGDGYTFGSGTRLTVV.

V usage is TRBV30 and J usage is TRBJ1-1, with D perhaps TRBD1 (6 bases). Trimming pared 0 bases from V and 4 bases from J, leaving 12 bases between. The CDR3 runs to 14 residues. Germline V gives CDR1 GTSNPN, CDR2 SVGIG (reference sequence). DNA for the CDR3: TGTGCCTGGAGTGTACGAGGGGGTGGCACTGAAGCTTTCTTT. Protein: CAWSVRGGGTEAFF.

The chain combines TRBV11-2 with TRBJ2-5, with no clear D. The CDR3 has 11 amino acids. CDR1 and CDR2 from the germline V gene are SGHAT and FQNNGV. Trimming took 3 bases from V and 1 from J, leaving 0 bases between them. The CDR3 sequence: CASSFQETQYF. The CDR3 coding sequence is TGTGCCAGCAGCTTCCAAGAGACCCAGTACTTC.

This chain uses TRBV5-8 with TRBJ2-5; D is ambiguous. The length of the CDR3 is 11 residues. Per the germline V gene, CDR1 is SGHTS and CDR2 is YDEGEE. V lost 4 bases and J lost 4, with 5 bases in between. Here the CDR3 DNA reads TGTGCCAGCAGCGGGGTAGAGACCCAGTACTTC. Amino acids: CASSGVETQYF.

This chain joins TRBV19 and TRBJ1-1, with a weak D call TRBD1 (5 bases). CDR3 length equals 14 residues. The germline gives CDR1 LNHDA, CDR2 SQIVND (reference sequence). Trimming took 5 bases from V and 0 from J, leaving 10 bases between them. CDR3: CASSLGHLNTEAFF. In nucleotides, the CDR3 is TGTGCCAGTAGTTTAGGACACCTGAACACTGAAGCTTTCTTT.

The chain combines TRBV27 with TRBJ2-5; the match to TRBD2 covers 15 bases. CDR1 is MNHEY, CDR2 SMNVEV, per germline (reference sequence). The CDR3 runs 15 residues. J lost 5 bases, V lost 9 bases, and 7 bases had no gene match. The CDR3 nucleotides are TGTGCCAGTGGACTAGCGGGAGGGAGCGGGGAGACCCAGTACTTC. Its translation: CASGLAGGSGETQYF.

The CDR3 region is CASSPGVTSGNTIYF. The CDR3 DNA is TGTGCCAGCAGCCCTGGGGTTACCTCTGGAAACACCATATATTTT. The chain links TRBV9 to TRBJ1-3; D is undetermined. Per germline, CDR1 SGDLS and CDR2 YYNGEE. Trimming took 4 bases from V and 0 from J, leaving 11 bases between them. This CDR3 contains 15 residues.

The rearrangement uses TRBV5-1 and TRBJ2-1; D is possibly TRBD1 (5 bases). Trimming cost V 4 bases and J 7 bases, with 9 bases left between them. Germline CDR1 and CDR2: SGHRS and YFSETQ. The CDR3 loop spans 12 amino acids. The CDR3 reads CASSPAGNEQFF. The CDR3 DNA follows: TGCGCCAGCAGCCCGGCAGGGAATGAGCAGTTCTTC.

This clone was observed at least ten times. The V and J genes are TRBV5-3 and TRBJ2-2; tentatively, D is TRBD1 or TRBD2 (5 bases each). TRBV5-3 is filed as an ORF, its function uncertain. The CDR3 covers 15 residues. Trimming pared 7 bases from V and 6 bases from J, leaving 19 bases between. The CDR3 loop reads CARSHPGPKPGELFF. CDR3 in DNA: TGTGCCAGATCTCACCCGGGGCCCAAACCCGGGGAGCTGTTTTTT.

The V call is TRBV28, the J call TRBJ2-2, with D hard to call. This CDR3 contains 15 residues. The V gene's germline CDR1 is MDHEN and CDR2 SYDVKM. V was clipped by 4 bases and J by 6 bases, with 15 bases between them. CDR3 DNA: TGTGCCAGCAGTTCCCCCGGTGGGATCCCCGGGGAGCTGTTTTTT. Amino acids: CASSSPGGIPGELFF. The full variable domain, its missing parts supplied by reference TRBV28 and TRBJ2-2, is DVKVTQSSRYLVKRTGEKVFLECVQDMDHENMFWYRQDPGLGLRLIYFSYDVKMKEKGDIPEGYSVSREKKERFSLILESASTNQTSMYLCASSSPGGIPGELFFGEGSRLTVL.

V and J are TRBV11-2 and TRBJ2-2; unclear D gene. The CDR3 covers 16 residues. V gave up 3 bases and J gave up 0 bases, with 11 bases separating them. The germline gives CDR1 SGHAT, CDR2 FQNNGV. CDR3 in amino acids: CASSFEARPNTGELFF. In nucleotides, the CDR3 is TGTGCCAGCAGCTTTGAGGCCAGGCCGAACACCGGGGAGCTGTTTTTT.

This clone was counted once. The chain combines TRBV4-2 with TRBJ2-6; weak D call: TRBD1 (5 bases). Trimming stripped 2 bases from V and 1 base from J, with 9 bases between. The CDR3 runs to 16 residues. Germline V lookup: CDR1 LGHNA, CDR2 YNFKEQ. CDR3 in DNA: TGTGCCAGCAGCCAAAGGGGAAGGTCTGGGGCCAACGTCCTGACTTTC. Residues: CASSQRGRSGANVLTF.

This rearrangement joins TRBV7-2 to TRBJ1-2, with D maybe TRBD1 (5 bases). The CDR3 has 15 amino acids. V was clipped by 3 bases and J by 7 bases, with 18 bases between them. The germline V gene encodes CDR1 SGHTA and CDR2 FQGNSA. The CDR3 reads CASSLGTAIDSGYTF. The CDR3 DNA reads TGTGCCAGCAGCTTGGGGACGGCGATAGATAGTGGCTACACCTTC.

The chain carries TRBV4-1 and TRBJ1-2; 7 nucleotides align to TRBD1. Germline loops: CDR1 MGHRA, CDR2 YSYEKL. The V gene end was trimmed by 4 bases and the J gene end by 3 bases; junction bases not matched to a gene: 2. The length of the CDR3 is 13 residues. CDR3 amino acids: CASSPQGDYGYTF. The CDR3 DNA reads TGCGCCAGCAGCCCCCAGGGGGACTATGGCTACACCTTC.